The text below deals with one TCR beta chain. This record comes from a study of blood T cell repertoires in COVID-19. The wider study: There were acute and convalescent COVID-19 samples, and they came from the United States, Italy and Spain. T cells, B-cell-depleted T cells, or PBMCs provided the cDNA or gDNA that served as material.

The CDR3 runs to 13 residues. CDR1 MDHEN and CDR2 SYDVKM come from the germline V gene. V was shortened by 8 bases and J by 0 bases, with 10 bases between the two germline ends. This table comes from immunoSEQ multiplex PCR, and its TCRdb copy is limited to in-frame clones, with some not included. This table holds some 200,000 clones, approximately 85% found once. The rearrangement uses TRBV28 and TRBJ1-1; no clear D gene. This clonotype originated in a man between 45 and 60 years old who had recovered from COVID-19. Sequenced sample: peripheral blood. CDR3 DNA sequence: TGTGCCAGCTTGAGTCTTATGAACACTGAAGCTTTCTTT. It encodes CASLSLMNTEAFF.